A selection of T cell receptor beta chains follows, all from one sample in a study of T cells in Graves' hyperthyroidism and ophthalmopathy. TCRdb processed the multiplex PCR reads anew with MiXCR; each CDR3 protein has one entry. This table has 350,000 to 400,000 distinct CDR3 sequences, roughly 19% appearing once. The sample comprised blood. Receptors were obtained from a woman between 18 and 29 years old with Graves' hyperthyroidism. The CDR3 runs from the conserved cysteine through the conserved F or W. A D gene is named only where the DNA matches it firmly. Not every row has a clone size; where given, it reads once, few, many or a size class.

d_gene	abundance	v_gene	j_gene	CDR3aa	CDR3nt
.	few	TRBV18	TRBJ1-3	CASSPPNYSGNTIYF	TGTGCCAGCTCACCACCGAACTACTCTGGAAACACCATATATTTT
.	.	TRBV20-1	TRBJ1-2	CSARDKWTDLYGYTF	TGCAGTGCTAGAGATAAATGGACAGATCTCTATGGCTACACCTTC
.	many	TRBV18	TRBJ2-7	CASSPRSTGGEQYF	TGTGCCAGCTCACCACGTTCGACAGGAGGCGAGCAGTACTTC
TRBD2	many	TRBV12-3/TRBV12-4	TRBJ2-2	CASPRTSGGPLWTGELFF	TGTGCCAGCCCTAGGACTAGCGGGGGGCCCTTATGGACCGGGGAGCTGTTTTTT
.	many	TRBV2	TRBJ1-5	CASSPPGTSNQPQHF	TGTGCCAGCAGTCCTCCGGGAACTAGCAATCAGCCCCAGCATTTT
.	many	TRBV20-1	TRBJ2-5	CSALYETQYF	TGCAGTGCGTTGTACGAGACCCAGTACTTC
.	many	TRBV2	TRBJ1-2	CASSVQGIGYGYTF	TGTGCCAGCAGTGTGCAGGGGATAGGCTATGGCTACACCTTC
.	many	TRBV5-1	TRBJ1-5	CASSREGESNQPQHF	TGCGCCAGCTCCCGGGAGGGAGAAAGCAATCAGCCCCAGCATTTT
.	many	TRBV11-2	TRBJ2-5	CASSSEGETQYF	TGTGCCAGCAGCTCGGAGGGAGAGACCCAGTACTTC
.	many	TRBV28	TRBJ2-5	CASSTEHSAGETQYF	TGTGCCAGCAGTACAGAACACTCTGCTGGGGAGACCCAGTACTTC
.	many	TRBV29-1	TRBJ1-2	CSVEDTFYGYTF	TGCAGCGTTGAGGACACCTTCTATGGCTACACCTTC
.	many	TRBV19	TRBJ2-7	CASSKLEGQPKAGEQYF	TGTGCCAGTAGTAAACTTGAAGGACAGCCTAAAGCAGGCGAGCAGTACTTC
.	many	TRBV12-3/TRBV12-4	TRBJ1-1	CASTPRSGVAEAFF	TGTGCCAGCACTCCGAGGTCGGGGGTTGCCGAAGCTTTCTTT
.	many	TRBV20-1	TRBJ2-7	CSAPLAGREQYF	TGCAGTGCTCCCCTCGCAGGGCGCGAGCAGTACTTC
TRBD1	.	TRBV5-1	TRBJ2-7	CASIPGQGYEQYF	TGCGCCAGCATCCCGGGACAGGGCTACGAGCAGTACTTC